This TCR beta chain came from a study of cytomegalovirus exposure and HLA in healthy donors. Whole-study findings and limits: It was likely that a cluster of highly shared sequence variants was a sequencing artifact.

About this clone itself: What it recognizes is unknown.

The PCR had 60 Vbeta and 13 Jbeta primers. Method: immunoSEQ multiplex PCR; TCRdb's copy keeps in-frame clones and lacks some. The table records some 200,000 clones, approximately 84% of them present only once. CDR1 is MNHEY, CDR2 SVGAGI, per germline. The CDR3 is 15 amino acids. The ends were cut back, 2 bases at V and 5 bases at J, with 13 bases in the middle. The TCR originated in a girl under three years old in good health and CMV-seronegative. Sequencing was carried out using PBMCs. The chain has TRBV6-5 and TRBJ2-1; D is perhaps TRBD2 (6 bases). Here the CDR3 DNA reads TGTGCCAGCAGTTACACCGCCGGGAGCGACAATGAGCAGTTCTTC. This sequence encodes CASSYTAGSDNEQFF.